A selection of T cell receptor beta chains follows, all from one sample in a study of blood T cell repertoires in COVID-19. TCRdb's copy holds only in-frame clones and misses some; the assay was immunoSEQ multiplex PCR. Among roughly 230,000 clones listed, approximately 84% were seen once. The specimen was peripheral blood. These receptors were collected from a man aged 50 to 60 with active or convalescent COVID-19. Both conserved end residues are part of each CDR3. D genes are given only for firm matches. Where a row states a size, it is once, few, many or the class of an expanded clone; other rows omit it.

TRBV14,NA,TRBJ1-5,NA,CASSQDPGLSSNQPQHF,TGTGCCAGCAGCCAAGATCCCGGACTTTCGAGCAATCAGCCCCAGCATTTT
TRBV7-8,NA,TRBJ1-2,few,CASSLPESRDTNYGYTF,TGTGCCAGCAGCTTACCCGAGTCTAGGGACACTAATTATGGCTACACCTTC
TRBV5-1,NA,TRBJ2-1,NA,CASSLFGSEGNEQFF,TGCGCCAGCAGCCTTTTTGGGAGCGAGGGCAATGAGCAGTTCTTC
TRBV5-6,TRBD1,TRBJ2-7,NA,CASSKTGTGGYRGLKQYF,TGTGCCAGCAGTAAAACCGGGACAGGGGGCTACCGGGGATTAAAGCAGTACTTC
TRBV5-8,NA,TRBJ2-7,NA,CASRSTGSTYEQYF,TGTGCCAGCAGGTCTACAGGGTCCACCTACGAGCAGTACTTC
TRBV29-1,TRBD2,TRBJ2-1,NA,CSVERGGGYQYNEQFF,TGCAGCGTTGAAAGGGGCGGGGGGTACCAATACAATGAGCAGTTCTTC
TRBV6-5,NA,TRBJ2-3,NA,CASSRELGVDTQYF,TGTGCCAGCAGCCGGGAACTGGGTGTGGATACGCAGTATTTT
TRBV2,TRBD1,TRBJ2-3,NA,CASTGTGTSTDTQYF,TGTGCCAGTACCGGGACAGGGACTAGCACAGATACGCAGTATTTT
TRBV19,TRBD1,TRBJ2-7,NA,CASSGQGYEQYF,TGTGCCAGTAGTGGACAGGGCTACGAGCAGTACTTC
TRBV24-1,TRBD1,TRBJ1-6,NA,CATRVPGQDNSPLHF,TGTGCCACCAGAGTACCGGGACAGGATAATTCACCCCTCCACTTT
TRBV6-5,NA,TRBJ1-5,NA,CASQQVSNQPQHF,TGTGCCAGCCAACAGGTCAGCAATCAGCCCCAGCATTTT
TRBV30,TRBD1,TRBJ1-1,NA,CAWSTGGNTEAFF,TGTGCCTGGAGTACAGGGGGGAACACTGAAGCTTTCTTT